These T cell receptor beta chains were read from a single sample in a study of PD-1 blockade in classical Hodgkin lymphoma. The method was immunoSEQ multiplex PCR; TCRdb's version includes in-frame clones alone and lacks a portion of them. This sample yields around 31,000 clones, of which around 80% are seen a single time; about 17% belongs to the top ten. The sequencing used peripheral blood mononuclear cells (PBMCs), collected before the fourth cycle of nivolumab. These receptors were taken from a human donor with classical Hodgkin lymphoma. The CDR3 runs from the conserved cysteine through the conserved F or W.

J	V	CDR3
TRBJ1-1	TRBV28	CASTKGGFGKAFF
TRBJ2-7	TRBV6-6	CASSYDTTISYEQYF
TRBJ2-1	TRBV5-8	CASSPRTGISYNEQFF
TRBJ1-1	TRBV2	CASSSFFKNTEAFF
TRBJ2-1	TRBV18	CASSPSGLAMPWDEQFF
TRBJ2-2	TRBV9	CASSSRTGATGELFF
TRBJ2-1	TRBV19	CASSTSHGMGGNNEQFF
TRBJ2-7	TRBV30	CALGQNYEQYF
TRBJ2-7	TRBV29-1	CSAGELSEQYF
TRBJ1-1	TRBV5-1	CASSLAGVGTEAFF
TRBJ2-5	TRBV13	CASTLGRNQETQYF
TRBJ1-4	TRBV5-6	CASSLLGRGAANEKLFF
TRBJ2-1	TRBV6-1	CASSAQGYRRLEGNEQFF
TRBJ2-2	TRBV6-1	CASSVSGREYTGELFF
TRBJ1-1	TRBV20-1	CSANGNTEAFF
TRBJ2-1	TRBV27	CASSSVGNEQFF
TRBJ1-3	TRBV28	CASSFRPGNTIYF
TRBJ2-7	TRBV30	CAWSPGTVTYEQYF
TRBJ2-2	TRBV4-2	CASSQIPRAVNTGELFF
TRBJ1-2	TRBV28	CASITYGQDYGYTF
TRBJ2-7	TRBV29-1	CSVELPTATPYEQYF
TRBJ2-2	TRBV9	CASTPAGGYVGELFF
TRBJ1-6	TRBV7-9	CASSLTAVGDSPLHF
TRBJ2-1	TRBV7-2	CASSLLGSGSYNEQFF
TRBJ1-2	TRBV6-5	CASSPTANYGYTF
TRBJ2-1	TRBV18	CASSPRGTGRGVRQFF
TRBJ2-1	TRBV7-9	CASSDRNLAGGYSYNEQFF
TRBJ2-7	TRBV5-6	CASSLSPSHSSYEQYF
TRBJ2-3	TRBV7-9	CASSGRGAAGADTQYF
TRBJ1-1	TRBV5-1	CASSLVQGRTEAFF
TRBJ1-2	TRBV18	CASSPFLRDRGRNYGYTF
TRBJ1-5	TRBV7-8	CASSSDRGNQPQHF
TRBJ1-2	TRBV7-7	CATYSVADGYTF
TRBJ2-5	TRBV6-5	CASSYLTGGPRTQYF
TRBJ1-5	TRBV5-8	CASSFRDQPQHF
TRBJ2-7	TRBV2	CASSGTYEQYF
TRBJ1-1	TRBV19	CASNPGQGAYTEAFF
TRBJ2-5	TRBV7-2	CASGGRGVEETQYF
TRBJ1-5	TRBV7-9	CASSLGADYSNQPQHF
TRBJ2-1	TRBV29-1	CSVEEEGGEQFF
TRBJ2-3	TRBV7-9	CASSHFTDTQYF
TRBJ1-4	TRBV7-9	CASSSGSEKLFF
TRBJ2-5	TRBV19	CASRLAGRETQYF
TRBJ1-4	TRBV5-1	CASSFGTGRFEKLFF
TRBJ1-2	TRBV7-8	CASSLAIGGRDYGYTF
TRBJ2-2	TRBV7-2	CASSAGQVNTGELFF
TRBJ1-4	TRBV11-2	CASSIGTGVATNEKLFF
TRBJ1-5	TRBV28	CASTRGGNQPQHF
TRBJ1-3	TRBV30	CAWSVRQRSSGNTIYF
TRBJ2-3	TRBV6-6	CASSFLGGSDTQYF
TRBJ1-2	TRBV15	CATSRDQGGTFIRGYTF
TRBJ2-5	TRBV19	CASSIDSGTGPYQETQYF
TRBJ1-3	TRBV18	CASSPRPRDGSSGNTIYF